The present T cell receptor (beta chain) was sequenced within a study of T cell responses to AZD1222 COVID-19 vaccine. Only in-frame clones appear in the TCRdb table, and some are missing; sequencing was by immunoSEQ multiplex PCR. This table has tens of thousands of clones, 80% to 95% appearing once. As concerns this clone: Antigen unknown.

Germline V lookup: CDR1 MNHEY, CDR2 SVGEGT. The CDR3 has 12 residues. The V end was cut by 5 bases, the J end by 5 bases, with 10 bases between. Points from the study as a whole: Clonal diversity was possibly underestimated, and the donors were mostly white British, with more females. Two AZD1222 administrations were followed by greater Spike-specific TCR breadth and depth. Vaccine-associated CD4 TCRs spanned spike, dominant at 160-218 and 743-854.

The source of this sequence is an adult in good health. This specimen was peripheral blood, taken on day 0 of MenACWY control vaccination. The chain links TRBV6-2 or TRBV6-3 to TRBJ2-7; the D is unclear. The CDR3 nucleotides read TGTGCCAGCAGTACCGGATTCCACGAGCAGTACTTC. It codes for CASSTGFHEQYF.